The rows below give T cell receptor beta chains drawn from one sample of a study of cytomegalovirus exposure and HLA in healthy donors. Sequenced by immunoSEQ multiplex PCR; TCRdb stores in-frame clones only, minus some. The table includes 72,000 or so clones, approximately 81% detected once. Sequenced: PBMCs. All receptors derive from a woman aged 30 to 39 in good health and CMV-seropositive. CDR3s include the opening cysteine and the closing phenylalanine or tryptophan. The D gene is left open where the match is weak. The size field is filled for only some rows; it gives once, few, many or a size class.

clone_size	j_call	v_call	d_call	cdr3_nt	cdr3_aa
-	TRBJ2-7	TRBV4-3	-	TGCGCCAGCAGCCAAGTATTAGCCGGATCCTACGAGCAGTACTTC	CASSQVLAGSYEQYF
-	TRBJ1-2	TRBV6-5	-	TGTGCCAGCAGCAACGCGGGGGCGAGTGGCTACACCTTC	CASSNAGASGYTF
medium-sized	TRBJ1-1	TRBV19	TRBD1	TGTGCCAGTAGTATCCGGGACAGGTGGGACGCAGCTTTCTTT	CASSIRDRWDAAFF
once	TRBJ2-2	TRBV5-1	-	TGCGCCAGCAGCTCACAATCTAGCGCCGGGGAGCTGTTTTTT	CASSSQSSAGELFF
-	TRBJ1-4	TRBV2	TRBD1	TGTGCCAGCCGTCCTTCTGTGGGACAGCGTAATGAAAAACTGTTTTTT	CASRPSVGQRNEKLFF
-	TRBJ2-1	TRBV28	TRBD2	TGTGCCAGCAGTGCCCCACTAGCGGGGGGTGTGTATGAGCAGTTCTTC	CASSAPLAGGVYEQFF
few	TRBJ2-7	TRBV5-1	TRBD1	TGCGCCAGCAGCTTGGAGGGGACAGGGTTAGTCGAGCAGTACTTC	CASSLEGTGLVEQYF
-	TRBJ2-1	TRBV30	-	TGTGCCTGGAGTGGCAAGGGGGGGACGAATGAGCAGTTCTTC	CAWSGKGGTNEQFF
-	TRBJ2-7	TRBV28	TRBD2	TGTGCCAGCAGTTTGCCCGGGACTAGCGGCGAGCAGTACTTC	CASSLPGTSGEQYF
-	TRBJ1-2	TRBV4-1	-	TGCGCCAGCAGCCAGGAATGGGTGACTCGCGGCTACACCTTC	CASSQEWVTRGYTF